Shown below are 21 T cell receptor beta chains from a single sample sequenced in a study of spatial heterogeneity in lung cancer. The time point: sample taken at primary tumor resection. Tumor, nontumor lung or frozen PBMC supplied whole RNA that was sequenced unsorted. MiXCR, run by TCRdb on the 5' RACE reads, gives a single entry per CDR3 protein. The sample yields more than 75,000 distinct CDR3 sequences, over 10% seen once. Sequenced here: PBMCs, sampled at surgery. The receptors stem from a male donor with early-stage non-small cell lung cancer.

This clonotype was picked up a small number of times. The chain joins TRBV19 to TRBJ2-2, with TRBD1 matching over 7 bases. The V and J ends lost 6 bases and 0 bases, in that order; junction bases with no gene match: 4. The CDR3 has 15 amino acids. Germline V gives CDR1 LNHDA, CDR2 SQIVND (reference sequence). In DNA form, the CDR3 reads TGTGCCAGTAGATCCGGGACAGCGAACACCGGGGAGCTGTTTTTT. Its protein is CASRSGTANTGELFF.

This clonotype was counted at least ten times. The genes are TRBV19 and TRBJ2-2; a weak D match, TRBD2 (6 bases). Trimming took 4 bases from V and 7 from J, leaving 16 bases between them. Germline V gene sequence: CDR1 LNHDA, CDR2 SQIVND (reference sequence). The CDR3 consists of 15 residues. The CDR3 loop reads CASSTTGGSSGELFF. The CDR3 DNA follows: TGTGCCAGTAGTACCACCGGAGGGTCGAGCGGGGAGCTGTTTTTT.

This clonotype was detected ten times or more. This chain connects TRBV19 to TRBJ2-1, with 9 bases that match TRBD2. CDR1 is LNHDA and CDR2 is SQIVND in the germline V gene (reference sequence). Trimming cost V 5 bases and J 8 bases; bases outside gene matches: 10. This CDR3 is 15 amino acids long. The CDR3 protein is CASSPAVGLAYEQFF. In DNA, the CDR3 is TGTGCCAGTAGTCCAGCCGTAGGACTAGCGTATGAGCAGTTCTTC.

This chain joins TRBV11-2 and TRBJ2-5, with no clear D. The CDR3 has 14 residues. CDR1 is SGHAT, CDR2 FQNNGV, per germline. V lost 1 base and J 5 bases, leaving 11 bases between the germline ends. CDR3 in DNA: TGTGCCAGCAGCTTAGGAGCCGGTGCGGAGACCCAGTACTTC. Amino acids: CASSLGAGAETQYF.

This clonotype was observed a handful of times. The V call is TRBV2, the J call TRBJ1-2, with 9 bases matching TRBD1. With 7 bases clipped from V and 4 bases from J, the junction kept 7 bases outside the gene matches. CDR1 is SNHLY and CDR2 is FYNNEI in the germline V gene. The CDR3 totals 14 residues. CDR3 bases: TGTGCCAGCACTTCTGACAGGGGGACCTATGGCTACACCTTC. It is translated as CASTSDRGTYGYTF.

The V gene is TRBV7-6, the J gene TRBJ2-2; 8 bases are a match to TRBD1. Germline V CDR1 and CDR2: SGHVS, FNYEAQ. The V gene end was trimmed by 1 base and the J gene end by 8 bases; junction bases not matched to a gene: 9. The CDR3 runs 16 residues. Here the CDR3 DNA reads TGTGCCAGCAGCTTAGTCGACAGGGGCGCGGCGGGGGAGCTGTTTTTT. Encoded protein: CASSLVDRGAAGELFF.

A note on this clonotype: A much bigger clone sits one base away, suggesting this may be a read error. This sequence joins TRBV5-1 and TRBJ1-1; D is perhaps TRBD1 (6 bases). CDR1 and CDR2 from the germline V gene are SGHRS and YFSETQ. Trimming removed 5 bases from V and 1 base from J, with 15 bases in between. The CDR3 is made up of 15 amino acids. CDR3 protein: CASRMVTGTNTEAFF. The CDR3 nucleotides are TGCGCCAGCAGAATGGTAACAGGGACGAACACTGAAGCTTTCTTT.

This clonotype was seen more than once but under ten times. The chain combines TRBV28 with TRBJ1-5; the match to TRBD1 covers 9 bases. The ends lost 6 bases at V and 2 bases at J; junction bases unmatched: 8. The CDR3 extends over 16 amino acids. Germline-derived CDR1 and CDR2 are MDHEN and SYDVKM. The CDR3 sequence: CASSNTDRGGNQPQHF. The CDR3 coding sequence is TGTGCCAGCAGCAATACGGACAGGGGAGGCAATCAGCCCCAGCATTTT.

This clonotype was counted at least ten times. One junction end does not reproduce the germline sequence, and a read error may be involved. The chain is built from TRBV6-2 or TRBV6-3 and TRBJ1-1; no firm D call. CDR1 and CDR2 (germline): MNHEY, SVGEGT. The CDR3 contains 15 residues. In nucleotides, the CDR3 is TGTGCCAGCAGTTACGGGCACACCATGAACACTGAAGCCTTCTTT. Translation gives CASSYGHTMNTEAFF.

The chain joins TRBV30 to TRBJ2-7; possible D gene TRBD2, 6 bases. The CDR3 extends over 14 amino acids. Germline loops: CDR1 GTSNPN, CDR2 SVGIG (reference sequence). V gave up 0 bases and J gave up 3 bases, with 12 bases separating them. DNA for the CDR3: TGTGCCTGGAGTGTTGGAGGGCCGGACTACGAGCAGTACTTC. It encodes CAWSVGGPDYEQYF.

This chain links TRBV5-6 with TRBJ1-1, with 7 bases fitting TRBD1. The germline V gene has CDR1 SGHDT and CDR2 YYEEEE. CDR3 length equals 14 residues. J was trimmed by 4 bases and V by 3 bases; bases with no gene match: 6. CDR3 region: CASSWAGGGTEAFF. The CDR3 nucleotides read TGTGCCAGCAGCTGGGCAGGGGGTGGCACTGAAGCTTTCTTT.

The CDR3 DNA reads TGTGCCAGCAGCTTAGGCGGGGGGGGATACAATGAGCAGTTCTTC. Protein: CASSLGGGGYNEQFF. The rearrangement joins TRBV7-2 to TRBJ2-1; 9 nucleotides agree with TRBD2. The germline CDR1 and CDR2 sequences are SGHTA and FQGNSA. The V and J ends lost 1 base and 4 bases, in that order; junction bases with no gene match: 2. This CDR3 has 15 amino acids. Full variable domain (remainder filled in from reference TRBV7-2 and TRBJ2-1): GAGVSQSPSNKVTEKGKDVELRCDPISGHTALYWYRQSLGQGLEFLIYFQGNSAPDKSGLPSDRFSAERTGGSVSTLTIQRTQQEDSAVYLCASSLGGGGYNEQFFGPGTRLTVL.

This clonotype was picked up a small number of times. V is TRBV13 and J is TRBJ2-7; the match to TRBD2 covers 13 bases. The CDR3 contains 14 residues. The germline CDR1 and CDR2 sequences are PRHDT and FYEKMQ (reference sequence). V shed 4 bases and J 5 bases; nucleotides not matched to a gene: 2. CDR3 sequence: CASSSGLAGDEQYF. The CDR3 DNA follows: TGTGCCAGCAGCTCAGGACTAGCGGGAGACGAGCAGTACTTC.

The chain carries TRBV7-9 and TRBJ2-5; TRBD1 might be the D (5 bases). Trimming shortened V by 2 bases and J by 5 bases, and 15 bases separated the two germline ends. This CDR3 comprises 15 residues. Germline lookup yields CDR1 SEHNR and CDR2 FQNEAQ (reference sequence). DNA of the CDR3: TGTGCCAGCAGCTTAATTCCAGGGATGGGTGAGACCCAGTACTTC. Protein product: CASSLIPGMGETQYF.

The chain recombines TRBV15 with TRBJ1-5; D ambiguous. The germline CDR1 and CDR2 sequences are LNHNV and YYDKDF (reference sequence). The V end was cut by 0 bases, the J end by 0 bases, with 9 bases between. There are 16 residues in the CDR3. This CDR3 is CATSRDEGYSNQPQHF. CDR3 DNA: TGTGCCACCAGCAGAGATGAAGGTTATAGCAATCAGCCCCAGCATTTT. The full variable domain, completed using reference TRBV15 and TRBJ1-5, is DAMVIQNPRYQVTQFGKPVTLSCSQTLNHNVMYWYQQKSSQAPKLLFHYYDKDFNNEADTPDNFQSRRPNTSFCFLDIRSPGLGDTAMYLCATSRDEGYSNQPQHFGDGTRLSIL.

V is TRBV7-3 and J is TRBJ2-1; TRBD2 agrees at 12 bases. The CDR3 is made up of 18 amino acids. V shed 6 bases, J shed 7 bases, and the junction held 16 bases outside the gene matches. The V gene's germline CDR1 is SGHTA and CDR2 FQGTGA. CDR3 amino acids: CASSPRGRLAGARNEQFF. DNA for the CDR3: TGTGCCAGCAGTCCCCGGGGGAGACTAGCGGGAGCTAGGAATGAGCAGTTCTTC.

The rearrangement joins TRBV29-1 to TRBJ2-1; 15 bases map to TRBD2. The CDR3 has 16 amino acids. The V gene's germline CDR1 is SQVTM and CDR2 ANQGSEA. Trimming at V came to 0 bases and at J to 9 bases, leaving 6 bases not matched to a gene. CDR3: CSVEEDGTSGRFEQFF. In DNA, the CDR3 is TGCAGCGTTGAAGAGGATGGGACTAGCGGGAGGTTTGAGCAGTTCTTC.

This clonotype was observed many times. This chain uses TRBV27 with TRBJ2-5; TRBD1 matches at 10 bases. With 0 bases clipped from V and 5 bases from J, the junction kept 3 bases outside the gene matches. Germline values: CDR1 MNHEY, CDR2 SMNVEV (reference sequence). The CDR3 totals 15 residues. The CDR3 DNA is TGTGCCAGCAGTTTATCGGGACAGGGGTGGGAGACCCAGTACTTC. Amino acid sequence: CASSLSGQGWETQYF.

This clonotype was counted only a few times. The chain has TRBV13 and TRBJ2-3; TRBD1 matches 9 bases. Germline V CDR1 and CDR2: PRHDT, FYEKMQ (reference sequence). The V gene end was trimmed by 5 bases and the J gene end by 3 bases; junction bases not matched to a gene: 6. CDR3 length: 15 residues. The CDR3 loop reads CASSKDRGGTDTQYF. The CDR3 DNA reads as TGTGCCAGCAGCAAGGACAGGGGAGGAACAGATACGCAGTATTTT.

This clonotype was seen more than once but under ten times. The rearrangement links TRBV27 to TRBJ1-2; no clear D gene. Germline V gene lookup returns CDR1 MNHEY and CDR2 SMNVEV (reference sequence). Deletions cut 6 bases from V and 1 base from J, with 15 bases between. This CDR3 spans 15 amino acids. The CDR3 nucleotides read TGTGCCAGCAGCCTTAACGGGATAGATAACTATGGCTACACCTTC. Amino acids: CASSLNGIDNYGYTF.

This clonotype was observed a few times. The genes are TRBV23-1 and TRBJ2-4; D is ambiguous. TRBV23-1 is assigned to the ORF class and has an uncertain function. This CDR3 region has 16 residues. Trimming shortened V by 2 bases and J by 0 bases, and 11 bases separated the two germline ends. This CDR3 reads CASSQNNFAAKNIQYF. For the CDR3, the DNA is TGCGCCAGCAGTCAAAATAATTTCGCAGCCAAAAACATTCAGTACTTC.